Below are 19 T cell receptor beta chains sequenced from a single sample in a study of radiation and T cells in renal cell carcinoma. The assay was immunoSEQ multiplex PCR, and TCRdb's table has in-frame clones only and misses some. The repertoire holds about 130,000 clones, with about four fifths as singletons. As to time point: blood 2 weeks post-SBRT. The treatment was: 15 Gy SBRT to primary tumor, nephrectomy 4 weeks later. Sample: blood, taken from a patient whose treatment included radiotherapy and nephrectomy. All receptors derive from a man aged 45-65 years with renal cell carcinoma.

The V call is TRBV10-3, the J call TRBJ1-5; D is ambiguous. Trimming removed 10 bases from V and 3 bases from J, with 13 bases in between. The V gene's germline CDR1 is ENHRY and CDR2 SYGVKD. CDR3 size: 13 residues. CDR3 sequence: CATQRQANQPQHF. CDR3 DNA sequence: TGTGCCACCCAGCGGCAGGCCAATCAGCCCCAGCATTTT.

The chain couples TRBV5-1 to TRBJ1-1, with 7 bases identical to TRBD1. V shed 0 bases and J 1 base; nucleotides not matched to a gene: 0. Germline assignment: CDR1 SGHRS and CDR2 YFSETQ. The CDR3 is made up of 14 amino acids. The CDR3 nucleotides read TGCGCCAGCAGCTTGGACAGGGGGAACACTGAAGCTTTCTTT. Translating it yields CASSLDRGNTEAFF.

The chain uses TRBV7-2 and TRBJ2-5; TRBD1 is a possible D gene (5 bases). The CDR3 has 15 residues. Germline CDR1 is SGHTA and CDR2 is FQGNSA. The V gene lost 6 bases and the J gene lost 3 bases, with 17 bases spanning the gap. CDR3 sequence reads: CASSLSWGPEETQYF. The CDR3 DNA reads TGTGCCAGCAGTCTTTCGTGGGGCCCGGAAGAGACCCAGTACTTC.

The chain couples TRBV2 to TRBJ2-7; D ambiguous. The CDR3 length is 15 residues. Germline CDR1 is SNHLY and CDR2 is FYNNEI. Trimming cost V 7 bases and J 3 bases, with 19 bases left between them. CDR3 region: CASKADSQTSYEQYF. CDR3 DNA: TGTGCCAGCAAGGCAGATTCGCAGACAAGCTACGAGCAGTACTTC. Full variable domain (missing parts from reference TRBV2 and TRBJ2-7): EPEVTQTPSHQVTQMGQEVILRCVPISNHLYFYWYRQILGQKVEFLVSFYNNEISEKSEIFDDQFSVERPDGSNFTLKIRSTKLEDSAMYFCASKADSQTSYEQYFGPGTRLTVT.

The chain employs TRBV11-2 and TRBJ2-7; 7 nucleotides match TRBD1. Germline V lookup: CDR1 SGHAT, CDR2 FQNNGV. The CDR3 spans 14 residues. V trimming: 4 bases; J trimming: 3 bases; junction bases outside the gene matches: 6. As DNA, the CDR3 is TGTGCCAGCAGCTACGACAGGGATCACTACGAGCAGTACTTC. Its protein product is CASSYDRDHYEQYF. Full variable domain (missing parts from reference TRBV11-2 and TRBJ2-7): EAGVAQSPRYKIIEKRQSVAFWCNPISGHATLYWYQQILGQGPKLLIQFQNNGVVDDSQLPKDRFSAERLKGVDSTLKIQPAKLEDSAVYLCASSYDRDHYEQYFGPGTRLTVT.

V gene TRBV5-1 combines with J gene TRBJ2-1; TRBD1 is a possible D gene (6 bases). The CDR3 extends over 17 amino acids. Per the germline V gene, CDR1 is SGHRS and CDR2 is YFSETQ. With 6 bases removed from V and 6 bases from J, the gap between germline ends came to 25 bases. The CDR3 loop reads CASTPTPGVSFSNEQFF. In DNA form, the CDR3 reads TGCGCCAGCACACCGACCCCAGGGGTGTCGTTTAGCAATGAGCAGTTCTTC.

The V gene is TRBV2, the J gene TRBJ2-6, with D maybe TRBD2 (6 bases). V was pared by 7 bases and J by 4 bases, with 14 bases between. Per germline, CDR1 SNHLY and CDR2 FYNNEI. The CDR3 runs to 15 residues. In nucleotides, the CDR3 is TGTGCCAGCATGGCCGGGGAGGCAGGGGCCAACGTCCTGACTTTC. Its protein is CASMAGEAGANVLTF.

This chain connects TRBV30 to TRBJ2-1; D is tentatively TRBD1 or TRBD2 (5 bases each). Germline-derived CDR1 and CDR2 are GTSNPN and SVGIG (reference sequence). The CDR3 is made up of 14 amino acids. V was trimmed by 1 base and J by 8 bases, leaving 15 bases between them. DNA of the CDR3: TGTGCCTGGAGTGGGGACGGTTGGGTCTATGAGCAGTTCTTC. This translates into CAWSGDGWVYEQFF. The full variable domain, in which reference TRBV30 and TRBJ2-1 provide the parts outside the CDR3, is SQTIHQWPATLVQPVGSPLSLECTVEGTSNPNLYWYRQAAGRGLQLLFYSVGIGQISSEVPQNLSASRPQDRQFILSSKKLLLSDSGFYLCAWSGDGWVYEQFFGPGTRLTVL.

V is TRBV5-1 and J is TRBJ2-1; D is uncertain. In germline, CDR1 is SGHRS, CDR2 YFSETQ. The CDR3 is 15 residues long. Trimming took 1 base from V and 0 from J, leaving 8 bases between them. CDR3 loop: CASSLTANSYNEQFF. The CDR3, as DNA: TGCGCCAGCAGCTTGACAGCGAACTCCTACAATGAGCAGTTCTTC.

The chain recombines TRBV11-2 with TRBJ1-4; TRBD1 aligns across 7 bases. In germline, CDR1 is SGHAT, CDR2 FQNNGV. After removal of 5 bases from V and 0 bases from J, the junction contained 6 bases not matched to a gene. This CDR3 comprises 16 residues. CDR3 sequence: CASSHSGTATNEKLFF. The CDR3 DNA is TGTGCCAGCAGCCACAGCGGGACAGCAACTAATGAAAAACTGTTTTTT.

The chain carries TRBV7-9 and TRBJ2-3; no reliable D call. The CDR3 is 12 residues long. Germline values: CDR1 SEHNR, CDR2 FQNEAQ (reference sequence). With 7 bases removed from V and 1 base from J, the gap between germline ends came to 6 bases. CDR3 sequence reads: CASNRGTDTQYF. The CDR3 DNA reads as TGTGCCAGCAATAGGGGCACAGATACGCAGTATTTT.

The V and J genes are TRBV6-5 and TRBJ1-1; perhaps TRBD1 as D (6 bases). Per germline, CDR1 MNHEY and CDR2 SVGAGI. The CDR3 is 13 amino acids. Between the trimmed V and J ends, which lost 2 bases and 7 bases, there was a span of 11 bases. CDR3 nucleotide sequence: TGTGCCAGCAGTTACGGAGAGGGGGATGAAGCTTTCTTT. It encodes CASSYGEGDEAFF.

V usage is TRBV30 and J usage is TRBJ2-7; unclear D gene. The CDR3 totals 15 residues. V was pared by 3 bases and J by 2 bases, with 17 bases between. In germline, CDR1 is GTSNPN, CDR2 SVGIG (reference sequence). The CDR3 region has the DNA TGTGCCTGGAGCGGTTGGGGAATTGGCGCCTACGAGCAGTACTTC. Amino acids: CAWSGWGIGAYEQYF.

This chain uses TRBV7-9 with TRBJ2-1; TRBD2 matches at 10 bases. There are 14 residues in the CDR3. Germline V gene lookup returns CDR1 SEHNR and CDR2 FQNEAQ (reference sequence). V shed 5 bases, J shed 9 bases, and the junction held 7 bases outside the gene matches. CDR3: CASSRIAGGSEQFF. CDR3 coding DNA: TGTGCCAGCAGCCGAATAGCGGGAGGATCTGAGCAGTTCTTC. The whole variable domain, filled in from reference TRBV7-9 and TRBJ2-1, reads DTGVSQNPRHKITKRGQNVTFRCDPISEHNRLYWYRQTLGQGPEFLTYFQNEAQLEKSRLLSDRFSAERPKGSFSTLEIQRTEQGDSAMYLCASSRIAGGSEQFFGPGTRLTVL.

The chain carries TRBV6-1 and TRBJ1-3; TRBD1 matches at 9 bases. From germline, CDR1 is MNHNS and CDR2 SASEGT. V lost 6 bases and J lost 7; bases outside the gene matches: 4. The CDR3 runs to 13 residues. CDR3 sequence: CASRDRGWNTIYF. CDR3 DNA: TGTGCCAGCAGGGACAGGGGATGGAACACCATATATTTT.

The V gene is TRBV5-1, the J gene TRBJ2-2, with D uncertain. Germline assignment: CDR1 SGHRS and CDR2 YFSETQ. Trimming shortened V by 2 bases and J by 7 bases, and 15 bases separated the two germline ends. CDR3 length: 15 amino acids. CDR3 residues: CASSFSETLDGELFF. CDR3 bases: TGCGCCAGCAGCTTTTCAGAGACGTTAGACGGGGAGCTGTTTTTT.

As concerns this clone: Since a much larger clone is just one base distant, this may be a read error. The chain combines TRBV6-6 with TRBJ1-2; D uncertain. Germline V lookup: CDR1 MNHNY, CDR2 SVGAGI (reference sequence). The CDR3 extends over 11 amino acids. The V end was cut by 5 bases, the J end by 3 bases, with 4 bases between. This CDR3 is CASSTDYGYTF. For the CDR3, the DNA is TGTGCCAGCAGTACCGACTATGGCTACACCTTC.

The chain carries TRBV7-2 and TRBJ2-5, with D hard to call. Germline V gene data show CDR1 as SGHTA and CDR2 as FQGNSA. The CDR3 has 13 residues. Between the trimmed V and J ends, which lost 3 bases and 1 base, there was a span of 6 bases. The DNA of the CDR3 is TGTGCCAGCAGCTTCTACGCCCAAGAGACCCAGTACTTC. Translation: CASSFYAQETQYF.

The sample holds one count of this clone. This rearrangement joins TRBV27 to TRBJ1-2; maybe TRBD1 (6 bases). V dropped 5 bases and J dropped 7 bases, with 20 bases sitting between them. CDR3 length: 15 residues. Germline V lookup: CDR1 MNHEY, CDR2 SMNVEV (reference sequence). The CDR3 region is CASSPRDISRSGYTF. CDR3 in DNA: TGTGCCAGCAGTCCCAGGGACATTTCTAGAAGTGGCTACACCTTC.